The rows below give T cell receptor beta chains drawn from one sample of a study of T cell responses to AZD1222 COVID-19 vaccine. Method: immunoSEQ multiplex PCR; TCRdb's copy keeps in-frame clones and lacks some. The table lists 150,000 or so clones, around 94% of them singletons. This specimen was peripheral blood, taken 28 days after the second AZD1222 dose. Source of these receptors: an adult who received the AZD1222 COVID-19 vaccine. Each CDR3 is given with its conserved first and last residue. A D gene is named only where the DNA matches it firmly.

>TRBV18|TRBJ2-5|.
CASSQEETQYF
TGTGCCAGCTCCCAGGAAGAGACCCAGTACTTC
>TRBV19|TRBJ1-2|TRBD1
CASSTLTGGNGYTF
TGTGCCAGTAGTACCCTGACAGGGGGTAATGGCTACACCTTC
>TRBV4-1|TRBJ2-2|.
CASSHYTGELFF
TGCGCCAGCAGTCACTATACCGGGGAGCTGTTTTTT
>TRBV10-1|TRBJ1-1|.
CASNRQVNTEAFF
TGCGCCAGCAACAGACAGGTGAACACTGAAGCTTTCTTT
>TRBV19|TRBJ2-1|TRBD2
CASTPSGHNEQFF
TGTGCCAGTACCCCTAGCGGACACAATGAGCAGTTCTTC
>TRBV18|TRBJ2-1|.
CASSPDRLGSNEQFF
TGTGCCAGCTCACCAGACCGATTGGGCTCCAATGAGCAGTTCTTC
>TRBV19|TRBJ2-2|TRBD1
CASSIGQGRTTGELFF
TGTGCCAGTAGTATCGGACAGGGTAGGACCACCGGGGAGCTGTTTTTT
>TRBV28|TRBJ1-5|TRBD1
CASRPGTGRRDSQGRSNQPQHF
TGTGCCAGCAGACCTGGGACAGGGCGAAGAGACTCTCAGGGACGCAGCAATCAGCCCCAGCATTTT
>TRBV19|TRBJ1-1|.
CASTQNTEAFF
TGTGCCAGTACCCAGAACACTGAAGCTTTCTTT
>TRBV6-5|TRBJ2-7|.
CASSYSGTISSYEQYF
TGTGCCAGCAGTTACTCCGGGACGATAAGCTCCTACGAGCAGTACTTC
>TRBV27|TRBJ1-2|.
CASSLSPNSIYGYTF
TGTGCCAGCAGTTTATCGCCTAACAGTATCTATGGCTACACCTTC
>TRBV28|TRBJ1-1|.
CASSLSVTEAFF
TGTGCCAGCAGTTTAAGTGTCACTGAAGCTTTCTTT
>TRBV5-1|TRBJ2-1|.
CASSAHNEQFF
TGCGCCTCCTCGGCCCACAATGAGCAGTTCTTC
>TRBV19|TRBJ2-7|TRBD2
CASSNLAGVYEQYF
TGTGCCAGTAGTAACCTAGCGGGAGTATACGAGCAGTACTTC
>TRBV3-1/TRBV3-2|TRBJ1-2|.
CASSPRGGDFYGYTF
TGTGCCAGCAGCCCCAGGGGCGGGGACTTCTATGGCTACACCTTC
>TRBV7-2|TRBJ2-5|TRBD1
CASSLWDRVKETQYF
TGTGCCAGCAGCCTCTGGGACAGGGTCAAAGAGACCCAGTACTTC
>TRBV28|TRBJ1-5|.
CASSHRNAIVEGGPQHF
TGTGCCAGCAGTCACCGGAATGCTATAGTTGAGGGAGGACCCCAGCATTTT